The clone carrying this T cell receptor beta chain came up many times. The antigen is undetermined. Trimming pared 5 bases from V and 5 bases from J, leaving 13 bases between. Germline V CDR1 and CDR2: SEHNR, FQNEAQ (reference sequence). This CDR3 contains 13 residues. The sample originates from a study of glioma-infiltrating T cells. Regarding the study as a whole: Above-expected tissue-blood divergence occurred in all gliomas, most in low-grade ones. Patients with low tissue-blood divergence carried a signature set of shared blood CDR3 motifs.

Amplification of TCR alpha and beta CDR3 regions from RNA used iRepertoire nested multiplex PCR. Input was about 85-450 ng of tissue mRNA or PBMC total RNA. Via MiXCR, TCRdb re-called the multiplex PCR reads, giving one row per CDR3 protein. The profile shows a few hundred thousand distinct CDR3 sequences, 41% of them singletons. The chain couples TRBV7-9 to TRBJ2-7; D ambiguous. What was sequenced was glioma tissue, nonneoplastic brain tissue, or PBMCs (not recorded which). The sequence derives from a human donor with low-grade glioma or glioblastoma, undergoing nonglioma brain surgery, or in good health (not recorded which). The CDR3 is CASSPTLRDEQYF. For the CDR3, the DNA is TGTGCCAGCAGCCCCACCTTGAGAGACGAGCAGTACTTC.